The subject of this entry is one TCR beta chain. This clonotype has more than one count but fewer than ten. Its antigen target is currently unknown. It has no much larger one-base neighbor in the sample; base qualities were not kept. Sample time point, as interpreted from the label and publication: persistent/refractory GD, antithyroid drugs over 5 years with positive TRAb. RNA was extracted from PBMCs in TRIzol for both TCR sequencing and RNA sequencing. The diagnosis of Graves' disease was made according to American Thyroid Association guidelines. Patients were recruited from an endocrinology department in Xi'an, China. Each patient gave around 9 milliliters of peripheral blood, collected in an EDTA anticoagulant tube. Ficoll Paque Plus density gradient separation was used to isolate PBMCs, and no further T cell sorting was performed. An Agilent 2100 Bioanalyzer and agarose gel were used to check RNA quality, and a NanoDrop 2000 was used to measure RNA concentration.

These data originate in a study of regulatory T cells in long-lasting Graves disease (dated by TCRdb to the early 2020s). For the study in its entirety: Persistent Graves' disease meant more than 5 years of antithyroid drug treatment with TSH receptor autoantibodies that stayed positive. Patients with persistent Graves' disease were compared with patients with newly diagnosed Graves' disease using TCR sequencing and RNA sequencing of peripheral blood. The study took place in China and was registered as a clinical trial. Antithyroid drugs had been taken for ten to twelve years on average by persistent Graves' disease patients in the clinical cohort. A total of around 35 samples underwent TCR sequencing: about 13 from persistent and about 20 from newly diagnosed Graves' disease patients. General study outcomes and caveats: Peripheral blood alone was examined, since thyroid tissue, which constituted the primary lesion, could not be accessed. More public clonotypes were shared among persistent patients (roughly 2,700) than among newly diagnosed patients (approximately 930). TRBV28, TRBJ1-2 and TRBJ2-5 were preferentially used in persistent disease, while TRBV20-1 and TRBJ2-1 were favored in newly diagnosed disease. Sequencing and analysis were restricted to the TCR beta chain. The authors noted that the small sample size was a limitation that may lower accuracy. Persistent Graves' disease patients showed lower TCR Shannon entropy and fewer highly expanded clones than newly diagnosed patients, suggesting clonal expansion.

CDR1 is given as ENHRY and CDR2 as SYGVKD, both from the germline V gene. There are 15 amino acids in the CDR3, from cysteine to phenylalanine inclusive. This entry keeps only the CDR3 DNA: 45 bases, framed from base 1. Between the V and J ends, shortened by 6 bases and 4 bases respectively, the junction contains 18 bases. Receptor libraries were prepared by multiplex PCR. Sequencing relied on an Illumina HiSeq 4000. TCR beta libraries were built with iRepertoire HTBI primers and Arm-PCR amplification of CDR3 regions. PCR products were gel purified before sequencing. As for the authors' bioinformatics: Across samples, approximately 68 TRBV and around 15 TRBJ segments were identified and used for gene usage analysis of CDR3 amino acid clonotypes. COPE and FqMerger were used to merge filtered high-quality paired reads into contigs. BLAST was used to align contigs to IMGT TRBV, TRBD and TRBJ reference genes, and CDR3 was defined according to IMGT. Any clonotype with a frequency above 0.1% was counted as a highly expanded clone. Shannon entropy was used to measure repertoire diversity, and the Gini coefficient was used to measure V-J evenness. A clonotype was considered public if more than one individual shared it. TCRdb's own reprocessing of the public reads used fastp at Q25 and MiXCR and kept productive beta chains. Entries are consolidated by CDR3 protein sequence, retaining the most common genes and DNA. Here the V and J calls rest on TCRdb's processing, not on the authors' analysis. This sample comprises 700,000 or so distinct CDR3 sequences, 25% to 35% of them detected only once. The top ten constitute roughly 46% of the sample.

The sequence was obtained from a female donor with Graves disease. Recombination connected TRBV10-3 to TRBJ1-1, and perhaps TRBD1 as D gene, on 5 matching bases. The source was peripheral blood mononuclear cells (PBMCs), collected when the disease was refractory, from a patient treated with antithyroid drugs. The CDR3 sequence is CAISRASGLTTEAFF. The bases read TGTGCCATCAGCCGAGCGTCAGGGTTGACCACTGAAGCTTTCTTT.